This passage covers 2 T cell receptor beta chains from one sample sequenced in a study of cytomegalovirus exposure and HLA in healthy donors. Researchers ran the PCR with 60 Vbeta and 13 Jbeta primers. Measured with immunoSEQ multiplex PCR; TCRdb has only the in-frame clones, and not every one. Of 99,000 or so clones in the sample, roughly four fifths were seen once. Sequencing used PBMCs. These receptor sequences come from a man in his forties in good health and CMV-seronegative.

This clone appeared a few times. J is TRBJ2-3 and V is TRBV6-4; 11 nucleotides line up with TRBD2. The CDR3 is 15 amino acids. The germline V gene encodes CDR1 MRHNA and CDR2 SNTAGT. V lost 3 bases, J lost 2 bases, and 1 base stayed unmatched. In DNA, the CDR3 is TGTGCCAGCAGTGAACTAGCGGGGGCCACAGATACGCAGTATTTT. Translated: CASSELAGATDTQYF.

The CDR3 reads CASSWTPGANTEAFF. CDR3 nucleotides: TGCGCCAGCAGCTGGACCCCAGGGGCGAACACTGAAGCTTTCTTT. The V gene is TRBV5-1, the J gene TRBJ1-1, with D possibly matching TRBD1 (6 bases). This CDR3 has 15 residues. CDR1 is SGHRS, CDR2 YFSETQ, per germline. Deletions cut 3 bases from V and 1 base from J, with 13 bases between. The variable domain in full, completed from reference TRBV5-1 and TRBJ1-1, reads KAGVTQTPRYLIKTRGQQVTLSCSPISGHRSVSWYQQTPGQGLQFLFEYFSETQRNKGNFPGRFSGRQFSNSRSEMNVSTLELGDSALYLCASSWTPGANTEAFFGQGTRLTVV.